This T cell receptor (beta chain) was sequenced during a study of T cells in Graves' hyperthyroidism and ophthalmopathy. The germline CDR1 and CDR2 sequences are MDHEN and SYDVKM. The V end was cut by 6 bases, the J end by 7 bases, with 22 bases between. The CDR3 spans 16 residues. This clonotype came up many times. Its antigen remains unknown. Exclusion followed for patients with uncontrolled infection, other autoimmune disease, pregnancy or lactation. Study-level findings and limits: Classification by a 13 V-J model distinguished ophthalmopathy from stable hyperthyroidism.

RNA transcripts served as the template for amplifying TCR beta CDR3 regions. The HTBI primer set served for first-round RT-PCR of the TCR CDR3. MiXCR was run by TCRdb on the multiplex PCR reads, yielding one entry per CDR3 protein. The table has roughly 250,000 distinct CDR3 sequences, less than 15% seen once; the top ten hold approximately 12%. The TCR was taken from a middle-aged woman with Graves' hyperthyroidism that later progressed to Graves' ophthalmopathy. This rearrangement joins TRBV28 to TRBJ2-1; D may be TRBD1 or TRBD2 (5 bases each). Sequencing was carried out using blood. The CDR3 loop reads CASREPGPKKGNEQFF. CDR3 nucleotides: TGTGCCAGCAGAGAGCCGGGACCTAAAAAAGGAAATGAGCAGTTCTTC.